This record covers a single TCR beta chain. Its target is unknown. Using immunoSEQ multiplex PCR, the repertoire was profiled, and TCRdb retains in-frame clones only, with some absent. The sample comprises roughly 90,000 clones, about 88% of which are singletons, and around 0.27% rests with the top ten. This entry is derived from a study of graft-versus-host responses after intestinal transplantation. V was clipped by 2 bases and J by 6 bases, with 17 bases between them. From germline, CDR1 is LGHNA and CDR2 YSLEER. The CDR3 extends over 16 amino acids. This sequence originates from a human donor who was the organ donor for an intestinal transplant. The chain links TRBV4-3 to TRBJ2-1, with D perhaps TRBD2 (6 bases). The starting material was unstimulated CD4+ T cells sorted from spleen or lymph node cells, obtained before transplant. CDR3 loop: CASSQSLQGGSNEQFF. CDR3 DNA sequence: TGCGCCAGCAGCCAAAGTCTCCAGGGAGGCAGCAATGAGCAGTTCTTC.